One and the same sample provided the 19 T cell receptor beta chains below, sequenced in a study of blood T cell repertoires in COVID-19. Assay: immunoSEQ multiplex PCR; the TCRdb copy retains only in-frame clones and omits some. Of about 260,000 clones listed, over 75% are singletons. The specimen sequenced was peripheral blood. The receptors were gathered from a human donor in a cohort sampled during active COVID-19.

This sequence joins TRBV6-5 and TRBJ1-1; D gene uncertain. Trimming removed 6 bases at V and 0 bases at J, with 14 bases between. CDR1 is MNHEY, CDR2 SVGAGI, per germline. The CDR3 length is 15 residues. The CDR3 region has the DNA TGTGCCAGCAGCCGCGACACAATCATGAACACTGAAGCTTTCTTT. This sequence encodes CASSRDTIMNTEAFF.

The rearrangement joins TRBV19 to TRBJ2-7, with 9 bases identical to TRBD1. CDR1 is LNHDA and CDR2 is SQIVND in the germline V gene (reference sequence). This CDR3 has 15 residues. V was pared by 5 bases and J by 6 bases, with 11 bases of the junction left unmatched. The CDR3 loop is CASSPTRDRVGEQYF. The CDR3 DNA reads TGTGCCAGTAGTCCGACCCGGGACAGGGTAGGCGAGCAGTACTTC. Based on the CDR3 plus reference TRBV19 and TRBJ2-7, the full variable domain is DGGITQSPKYLFRKEGQNVTLSCEQNLNHDAMYWYRQDPGQGLRLIYYSQIVNDFQKGDIAEGYSVSREKKESFPLTVTSAQKNPTAFYLCASSPTRDRVGEQYFGPGTRLTVT.

The gene calls are TRBV5-1 and TRBJ2-1; the match to TRBD2 covers 8 bases. Losses at the gene ends were 2 bases for V and 5 bases for J; bases not matched to a gene: 3. CDR1 is SGHRS and CDR2 is YFSETQ in the germline V gene. This CDR3 is built from 14 residues. DNA of the CDR3: TGCGCCAGCAGCTTTAGCGGGACCCACAATGAGCAGTTCTTC. Encoded protein: CASSFSGTHNEQFF.

The V gene is TRBV19, the J gene TRBJ2-1; TRBD2 matches at 8 bases. The CDR3 spans 15 residues. The V and J ends lost 4 bases and 0 bases, in that order; junction bases with no gene match: 2. CDR1 and CDR2 from the germline V gene are LNHDA and SQIVND (reference sequence). This CDR3 reads CASSTSGSSYNEQFF. CDR3 nucleotide sequence: TGTGCCAGTAGTACGAGCGGGAGCTCCTACAATGAGCAGTTCTTC. Variable domain in full (rest from reference TRBV19 and TRBJ2-1): DGGITQSPKYLFRKEGQNVTLSCEQNLNHDAMYWYRQDPGQGLRLIYYSQIVNDFQKGDIAEGYSVSREKKESFPLTVTSAQKNPTAFYLCASSTSGSSYNEQFFGPGTRLTVL.

This chain joins TRBV6-1 and TRBJ2-7; maybe TRBD1 (5 bases). Looked up from germline, CDR1 is MNHNS and CDR2 is SASEGT. The CDR3 consists of 14 residues. Trimming stripped 3 bases from V and 2 bases from J, with 11 bases between. This CDR3 is CASSEVQGPYEQYF. The CDR3 nucleotides read TGTGCCAGCAGTGAGGTTCAGGGCCCCTACGAGCAGTACTTC.

J is TRBJ2-7 and V is TRBV6-5; 7 nucleotides align to TRBD1. V was pared by 7 bases and J by 0 bases, with 6 bases of the junction left unmatched. The V gene's germline CDR1 is MNHEY and CDR2 SVGAGI. The CDR3 runs to 14 residues. The CDR3 DNA reads as TGTGCCAGCATGAGATGGGACAGCTCCTACGAGCAGTACTTC. This codes for CASMRWDSSYEQYF.

This chain joins TRBV4-2 and TRBJ2-3, with TRBD2 matching over 8 bases. Germline CDR1 is LGHNA and CDR2 is YNFKEQ. The CDR3 extends over 14 amino acids. The junction had 2 bases not matched to a gene; V was cut back by 4 bases and J by 2 bases. CDR3 nucleotide sequence: TGTGCCAGCAGCCGGCGGGGGGACACAGATACGCAGTATTTT. Residues: CASSRRGDTDTQYF.

The chain has TRBV15 and TRBJ1-1; no reliable D call. Trimming removed 2 bases at V and 3 bases at J, with 10 bases between. CDR1 and CDR2 (germline): LNHNV, YYDKDF (reference sequence). The CDR3 is made up of 14 amino acids. The CDR3 DNA is TGTGCCACCAGCAGATCCCGGAGGGACACTGAAGCTTTCTTT. It translates to CATSRSRRDTEAFF. The whole variable domain, remainder taken from reference TRBV15 and TRBJ1-1, is DAMVIQNPRYQVTQFGKPVTLSCSQTLNHNVMYWYQQKSSQAPKLLFHYYDKDFNNEADTPDNFQSRRPNTSFCFLDIRSPGLGDTAMYLCATSRSRRDTEAFFGQGTRLTVV.

The DNA for the CDR3 is TGTGCCAGCAGCCCCCTAAGCGAGCAGTACTTC. Translating gives CASSPLSEQYF. The chain links TRBV7-8 to TRBJ2-7; the D is unclear. This CDR3 contains 11 residues. Looked up from germline, CDR1 is SGHVS and CDR2 is FQNEAQ. Trimming left V 5 bases short and J 6 bases short, with 8 bases between.

J is TRBJ2-7 and V is TRBV19; D possibly corresponds to TRBD2 (6 bases). CDR3 length: 16 amino acids. Trimming shortened V by 5 bases and J by 0 bases, and 17 bases separated the two germline ends. Germline CDR1 and CDR2: LNHDA and SQIVND (reference sequence). The CDR3 sequence is CASSDPSRGNSYEQYF. In DNA form, the CDR3 reads TGTGCCAGTAGTGACCCCAGCCGGGGGAACTCCTACGAGCAGTACTTC.

The rearrangement joins TRBV30 to TRBJ2-7; 9 nucleotides line up with TRBD1. Germline V gives CDR1 GTSNPN, CDR2 SVGIG (reference sequence). The CDR3 totals 15 residues. V shed 0 bases, J shed 2 bases, and the junction held 5 bases outside the gene matches. The CDR3 protein is CAWSVGGDRAYEQYF. CDR3 nucleotides: TGTGCCTGGAGTGTTGGGGGGGACAGGGCCTACGAGCAGTACTTC. Looking up the rest from reference TRBV30 and TRBJ2-7 gives the full variable domain: SQTIHQWPATLVQPVGSPLSLECTVEGTSNPNLYWYRQAAGRGLQLLFYSVGIGQISSEVPQNLSASRPQDRQFILSSKKLLLSDSGFYLCAWSVGGDRAYEQYFGPGTRLTVT.

In this sample, this clone turned up a few times. This chain joins TRBV3-1 (or the pseudogene TRBV3-2) and TRBJ2-3; D is uncertain. The germline V and J ends were trimmed by 0 bases and 4 bases, with 14 bases remaining between them. CDR3 size: 16 residues. Germline CDR1 LGHDT, CDR2 YNNKEL (reference sequence). Written as DNA, the CDR3 is TGTGCCAGCAGCCAAGATCTCGCGTCGAGGTCAGATACGCAGTATTTT. Translating gives CASSQDLASRSDTQYF.

The chain employs TRBV7-2 and TRBJ1-1; 7 nucleotides agree with TRBD1. J was trimmed by 2 bases and V by 4 bases; bases with no gene match: 4. Germline V gene lookup returns CDR1 SGHTA and CDR2 FQGNSA. The CDR3 length is 14 residues. The CDR3 spells CASSSYRGNTEAFF. CDR3 nucleotide sequence: TGTGCCAGCAGCTCGTACAGGGGAAACACTGAAGCTTTCTTT.

The rearrangement uses TRBV20-1 and TRBJ2-3, with 9 bases lining up with TRBD2. This CDR3 spans 15 amino acids. Germline assignment: CDR1 DFQATT and CDR2 SNEGSKA (reference sequence). With V trimmed by 3 bases and J by 8 bases, 12 bases remained unmatched. The CDR3 is CSASRGLALQGTQYF. The CDR3 bases are TGCAGTGCTAGTAGGGGACTAGCCCTCCAAGGTACGCAGTATTTT.

J is TRBJ1-2 and V is TRBV28; 7 bases are a match to TRBD1. The V segment lost 4 bases and the J segment 9 bases; nucleotides outside the gene matches: 5. This CDR3 is 12 amino acids long. CDR1 MDHEN and CDR2 SYDVKM come from the germline V gene. The CDR3 DNA is TGTGCCAGCAGTTCAGGGGGTTGGAGCTACACCTTC. This translates into CASSSGGWSYTF.

The chain employs TRBV5-1 and TRBJ2-1; 13 nucleotides align to TRBD2. After removal of 4 bases from V and 6 bases from J, the junction contained 4 bases not matched to a gene. CDR3 length: 15 residues. Germline V CDR1 and CDR2: SGHRS, YFSETQ. CDR3 amino acids: CASSRRTSGGNEQFF. In DNA, the CDR3 is TGCGCCAGCAGCCGACGGACTAGCGGGGGCAATGAGCAGTTCTTC.

CDR3 amino acids: CASSSEDTPKGNEQFF. The CDR3 DNA reads as TGTGCCAGCAGCTCAGAAGACACACCCAAGGGGAATGAGCAGTTCTTC. The chain recombines TRBV11-2 with TRBJ2-1; D may be TRBD1 (5 bases). Germline lookup yields CDR1 SGHAT and CDR2 FQNNGV. V lost 4 bases and J lost 7, with 20 bases in between. This CDR3 contains 16 residues.

Only one count was recorded for this clone. The chain combines TRBV10-3 with TRBJ1-1; D gene unclear. Germline lookup yields CDR1 ENHRY and CDR2 SYGVKD. Trimming pared 5 bases from V and 5 bases from J, leaving 18 bases between. The CDR3 has 15 amino acids. CDR3 protein: CAISKMTEVGTEAFF. Written as DNA, the CDR3 is TGTGCCATCAGTAAAATGACGGAGGTAGGGACTGAAGCTTTCTTT.

This clone came up a few times. The J gene is TRBJ1-6, the V gene TRBV19, with 9 bases matching TRBD1. The CDR3 is 12 amino acids. The germline V gene has CDR1 LNHDA and CDR2 SQIVND (reference sequence). Germline trimming cut 9 bases from V and 9 bases from J; bases unmatched to any gene: 3. DNA for the CDR3: TGTGCCAGCGGGACAGGGATTTCACCCCTCCACTTT. It encodes CASGTGISPLHF.